Listed below are T cell receptor beta chains from one sample, sequenced in a study of blood T cells in healthy people across ages. TCRdb itself ran the 5' RACE reads through MiXCR, one entry per CDR3 protein. Among about 680,000 distinct CDR3 sequences, approximately 49% were seen once, and the ten largest hold around a third. The source material was blood. The receptors shown here come from an older woman in good health. The CDR3 runs from the conserved cysteine through the conserved F or W. The order of the fields is D gene, CDR3 length, V gene, J gene, clone size, CDR3 DNA, CDR3 protein. The D gene is left open where the match is weak. Some rows mark clone size as missing; the rest say once, few, many or name a class of expanded clone.

D gene: NA; CDR3 length: 14; V gene: TRBV20-1; J gene: TRBJ2-5; clone size: few; CDR3 DNA: TGCAGTGCTCACACAAGACAGTCTCAAGAGACCCAGTACTTC; CDR3 protein: CSAHTRQSQETQYF
D gene: NA; CDR3 length: 15; V gene: TRBV7-9; J gene: TRBJ2-3; clone size: NA; CDR3 DNA: TGTGCCAGCAGCTTAGAGACAGCTAGCACAGATACGCAGTATTTT; CDR3 protein: CASSLETASTDTQYF
D gene: NA; CDR3 length: 12; V gene: TRBV20-1; J gene: TRBJ2-5; clone size: NA; CDR3 DNA: TGCAGTGCTAGGCCGGGGACGGAGACCCAGTACTTC; CDR3 protein: CSARPGTETQYF
D gene: TRBD2; CDR3 length: 15; V gene: TRBV12-3/TRBV12-4; J gene: TRBJ2-5; clone size: many; CDR3 DNA: TGTGCCAGCAGTTACGGACTAGCGGGAGGAGAGACCCAGTACTTC; CDR3 protein: CASSYGLAGGETQYF
D gene: TRBD1; CDR3 length: 15; V gene: TRBV28; J gene: TRBJ1-2; clone size: few; CDR3 DNA: TGTGCCAGCAGCACCGGGGGGGACAGCCCTTATGGCTACACCTTC; CDR3 protein: CASSTGGDSPYGYTF
D gene: NA; CDR3 length: 13; V gene: TRBV29-1; J gene: TRBJ2-7; clone size: NA; CDR3 DNA: TGCAGCGGAGGAAACATACAGGGAAATGAGCAGTACTTC; CDR3 protein: CSGGNIQGNEQYF
D gene: TRBD2; CDR3 length: 16; V gene: TRBV10-3; J gene: TRBJ2-1; clone size: few; CDR3 DNA: TGTGCCATCAGCGCTAGGACTAGCGGGATCTTTAATGAGCAGTTCTTC; CDR3 protein: CAISARTSGIFNEQFF
D gene: NA; CDR3 length: 13; V gene: TRBV6-6; J gene: TRBJ2-7; clone size: NA; CDR3 DNA: TGTGCCAGCAACACTGGCGGTTACTACGAGCAGTACTTC; CDR3 protein: CASNTGGYYEQYF
D gene: NA; CDR3 length: 15; V gene: TRBV9; J gene: TRBJ2-3; clone size: NA; CDR3 DNA: TGTGCCAGCAGCGGTACTATGACTCTCACAGATACGCAGTATTTT; CDR3 protein: CASSGTMTLTDTQYF
D gene: NA; CDR3 length: 13; V gene: TRBV6-2/TRBV6-3; J gene: TRBJ2-7; clone size: NA; CDR3 DNA: TGTGCCAGCATGTCCAGGGGTTCCTACGAGCAGTACTTC; CDR3 protein: CASMSRGSYEQYF
D gene: NA; CDR3 length: 17; V gene: TRBV6-2/TRBV6-3; J gene: TRBJ2-1; clone size: NA; CDR3 DNA: TGTGCCAGCAGTTACCGCGGACCAGGAGCCAACTACAATGAGCAGTTCTTC; CDR3 protein: CASSYRGPGANYNEQFF
D gene: TRBD2; CDR3 length: 15; V gene: TRBV7-2; J gene: TRBJ2-1; clone size: NA; CDR3 DNA: TGTGCCAGCAGCGCCGGGGGGGTGGGATCTTATGAGCAGTTCTTC; CDR3 protein: CASSAGGVGSYEQFF
D gene: TRBD1; CDR3 length: 14; V gene: TRBV6-2/TRBV6-3; J gene: TRBJ2-7; clone size: NA; CDR3 DNA: TGTGCCAGCAAGAAGCAGGGGGCCCCCTACGAGCAGTACTTC; CDR3 protein: CASKKQGAPYEQYF
D gene: NA; CDR3 length: 14; V gene: TRBV7-9; J gene: TRBJ2-3; clone size: few; CDR3 DNA: TGTGCCAGCAGCTTATCTAAGGGTCCAGATACGCAGTATTTT; CDR3 protein: CASSLSKGPDTQYF
D gene: NA; CDR3 length: 12; V gene: TRBV29-1; J gene: TRBJ2-7; clone size: few; CDR3 DNA: TGCAGCGTTGAAGATCTGGGCTACGAGCAGTACTTC; CDR3 protein: CSVEDLGYEQYF
D gene: TRBD2; CDR3 length: 14; V gene: TRBV6-2/TRBV6-3; J gene: TRBJ2-1; clone size: NA; CDR3 DNA: TGTGCCAGCGAACTAGCGGGAAGTCGCAATGAGCAGTTCTTC; CDR3 protein: CASELAGSRNEQFF
D gene: NA; CDR3 length: 16; V gene: TRBV4-1; J gene: TRBJ1-1; clone size: NA; CDR3 DNA: TGCGCCAGCAGCCAAGCCCCCCGGGCCCGGCGGACTGAAGCTTTCTTT; CDR3 protein: CASSQAPRARRTEAFF
D gene: NA; CDR3 length: 17; V gene: TRBV24-1; J gene: TRBJ2-7; clone size: NA; CDR3 DNA: TGTGCCACCAGTGATCCTCTAAGAGGGGAGGACGCCTACGAGCAGTACTTC; CDR3 protein: CATSDPLRGEDAYEQYF
D gene: NA; CDR3 length: 11; V gene: TRBV29-1; J gene: TRBJ1-1; clone size: NA; CDR3 DNA: TGCAGCGTTCACGGCCGCACTGAAGCTTTCTTT; CDR3 protein: CSVHGRTEAFF
D gene: NA; CDR3 length: 16; V gene: TRBV7-2; J gene: TRBJ1-2; clone size: NA; CDR3 DNA: TGTGCCGGCAGCGCGCTGGGGCTGCCCCCTTCGCGTGGCTACACCTTC; CDR3 protein: CAGSALGLPPSRGYTF
D gene: NA; CDR3 length: 13; V gene: TRBV18; J gene: TRBJ2-7; clone size: NA; CDR3 DNA: TGTGCCAGCTCACCAATCAGCCTGGGCGAGCAGTACTTC; CDR3 protein: CASSPISLGEQYF
D gene: NA; CDR3 length: 12; V gene: TRBV7-2; J gene: TRBJ2-1; clone size: few; CDR3 DNA: TGTGCCAGCAGCTTAATGTACAATGAGCAGTTCTTC; CDR3 protein: CASSLMYNEQFF
D gene: NA; CDR3 length: 15; V gene: TRBV3-1; J gene: TRBJ2-7; clone size: NA; CDR3 DNA: TGTGCCAGCAGCCAAAGCAGCGGGTTCCCCTACGAGCAGTACTTC; CDR3 protein: CASSQSSGFPYEQYF
D gene: TRBD2; CDR3 length: 17; V gene: TRBV5-1; J gene: TRBJ2-3; clone size: NA; CDR3 DNA: TGCGCCAGCAGCTCCGGGACTAGCGGGAGAAGCACAGATACGCAGTATTTT; CDR3 protein: CASSSGTSGRSTDTQYF
D gene: NA; CDR3 length: 17; V gene: TRBV3-1; J gene: TRBJ2-1; clone size: few; CDR3 DNA: TGTGCCAGCAGCCGCGGACTCGGGGCGAGCCCCTACAATGAGCAGTTCTTC; CDR3 protein: CASSRGLGASPYNEQFF
D gene: NA; CDR3 length: 16; V gene: TRBV9; J gene: TRBJ2-1; clone size: many; CDR3 DNA: TGTGCCAGCAGCGTAGCTTGGAAGGCTAGCAACAATGAGCAGTTCTTC; CDR3 protein: CASSVAWKASNNEQFF
D gene: NA; CDR3 length: 13; V gene: TRBV6-6; J gene: TRBJ2-7; clone size: NA; CDR3 DNA: TGTGCCAGCAGTTTCTTAGGCCACTACGAGCAGTACTTC; CDR3 protein: CASSFLGHYEQYF
D gene: TRBD2; CDR3 length: 15; V gene: TRBV28; J gene: TRBJ2-1; clone size: NA; CDR3 DNA: TGTGCCAGCAGTTTCTTAGCGGGAGGGGACAATGAGCAGTTCTTC; CDR3 protein: CASSFLAGGDNEQFF
D gene: NA; CDR3 length: 12; V gene: TRBV2; J gene: TRBJ1-1; clone size: once; CDR3 DNA: TGTGCCAGCAAGGCAGGTTTCACTGAAGCTTTCTTT; CDR3 protein: CASKAGFTEAFF
D gene: TRBD1; CDR3 length: 16; V gene: TRBV7-8; J gene: TRBJ1-1; clone size: NA; CDR3 DNA: TGTGCCAGCAGTCATCGGACAGGGGGCCTGAACACTGAAGCTTTCTTT; CDR3 protein: CASSHRTGGLNTEAFF
D gene: NA; CDR3 length: 16; V gene: TRBV5-1; J gene: TRBJ2-3; clone size: NA; CDR3 DNA: TGCGCCAGCAGCTTGGCCAGCGGACCTAGCACAGATACGCAGTATTTT; CDR3 protein: CASSLASGPSTDTQYF
D gene: TRBD1; CDR3 length: 15; V gene: TRBV7-9; J gene: TRBJ1-2; clone size: few; CDR3 DNA: TGTGCCAGCAGCATGGCCGGGACAGAGTTTAGTGGCTACACCTTC; CDR3 protein: CASSMAGTEFSGYTF
D gene: NA; CDR3 length: 14; V gene: TRBV29-1; J gene: TRBJ2-1; clone size: few; CDR3 DNA: TGCAGCGCCGAGGGCCTCGCCCTCTACAATGAGCAGTTCTTC; CDR3 protein: CSAEGLALYNEQFF
D gene: NA; CDR3 length: 17; V gene: TRBV6-1; J gene: TRBJ2-1; clone size: NA; CDR3 DNA: TGTGCCAGCTTCCGGGGGCTGGGCGGGAGCCCCTACAAGGAGCAGTTCTTC; CDR3 protein: CASFRGLGGSPYKEQFF
D gene: TRBD2; CDR3 length: 18; V gene: TRBV24-1; J gene: TRBJ2-5; clone size: few; CDR3 DNA: TGTGCCACCAGTGATGGCTACGGAACGGGAGGGCCGATTGAGACCCAGTACTTC; CDR3 protein: CATSDGYGTGGPIETQYF
D gene: NA; CDR3 length: 12; V gene: TRBV30; J gene: TRBJ2-1; clone size: few; CDR3 DNA: TGTGCCTGGAGTTCCGTGCTCAATGAGCAGTTCTTC; CDR3 protein: CAWSSVLNEQFF
D gene: TRBD2; CDR3 length: 18; V gene: TRBV28; J gene: TRBJ2-7; clone size: NA; CDR3 DNA: TGTGCCAGCAGTTTACGGATAGCGGGAGAAAATTCCTACAATGAGCAGTACTTC; CDR3 protein: CASSLRIAGENSYNEQYF
D gene: TRBD1; CDR3 length: 15; V gene: TRBV27; J gene: TRBJ2-7; clone size: NA; CDR3 DNA: TGTGCCAGCATGACGGGATATCGGACAGGGAACGAGCAGTACTTC; CDR3 protein: CASMTGYRTGNEQYF
D gene: NA; CDR3 length: 14; V gene: TRBV7-9; J gene: TRBJ2-7; clone size: NA; CDR3 DNA: TGTGCCAGCAGCTTAACGGGGTCCCCCTACGAGCAGTACTTC; CDR3 protein: CASSLTGSPYEQYF
D gene: NA; CDR3 length: 14; V gene: TRBV7-9; J gene: TRBJ2-5; clone size: few; CDR3 DNA: TGTGCCAGCAGCTTAATGAGGGGGGAAGAGACCCAGTACTTC; CDR3 protein: CASSLMRGEETQYF
D gene: NA; CDR3 length: 13; V gene: TRBV29-1; J gene: TRBJ1-1; clone size: NA; CDR3 DNA: TGCAGCGTTGAAACAGGGAGGGGCACCGAAGCTTTCTTT; CDR3 protein: CSVETGRGTEAFF
D gene: NA; CDR3 length: 15; V gene: TRBV4-2; J gene: TRBJ2-7; clone size: NA; CDR3 DNA: TGTGCCAGCAGCCAAGGTCTAGGGGTTAACTACGAGCAGTACTTC; CDR3 protein: CASSQGLGVNYEQYF
D gene: NA; CDR3 length: 18; V gene: TRBV5-1; J gene: TRBJ2-3; clone size: few; CDR3 DNA: TGCGCCAGCAGCACCTCTGGGGGGGCAGTAAACCCCACAGATACGCAGTATTTT; CDR3 protein: CASSTSGGAVNPTDTQYF
D gene: NA; CDR3 length: 12; V gene: TRBV20-1; J gene: TRBJ2-7; clone size: few; CDR3 DNA: TGCAGTGCCTCCACTTCTACCGTCGAGCAGTACTTC; CDR3 protein: CSASTSTVEQYF
D gene: NA; CDR3 length: 16; V gene: TRBV20-1; J gene: TRBJ2-3; clone size: NA; CDR3 DNA: TGCAGTGCCAATAAAGGACTAGCAGGGGGTGGGGATACGCAGTATTTT; CDR3 protein: CSANKGLAGGGDTQYF
D gene: NA; CDR3 length: 18; V gene: TRBV20-1; J gene: TRBJ2-3; clone size: NA; CDR3 DNA: TGCAGTGCTCTATCCCCGGGCCGACTATCCGAAGGCACAGATACGCAGTATTTT; CDR3 protein: CSALSPGRLSEGTDTQYF
D gene: TRBD2; CDR3 length: 14; V gene: TRBV20-1; J gene: TRBJ2-1; clone size: many; CDR3 DNA: TGCAGTGCTAGAGAACGGGACTATTACAATGAGCAGTTCTTC; CDR3 protein: CSARERDYYNEQFF
D gene: NA; CDR3 length: 15; V gene: TRBV20-1; J gene: TRBJ2-3; clone size: NA; CDR3 DNA: TGCAGTGCTAGAGAACCGGGAGTGCGCACAGATACGCAGTATTTT; CDR3 protein: CSAREPGVRTDTQYF
D gene: NA; CDR3 length: 15; V gene: TRBV7-2; J gene: TRBJ2-7; clone size: NA; CDR3 DNA: TGTGCCAGCAGCTTAAACTTCTATGCCTCCTACGAGCAGTACTTC; CDR3 protein: CASSLNFYASYEQYF
D gene: TRBD1; CDR3 length: 15; V gene: TRBV5-1; J gene: TRBJ1-4; clone size: NA; CDR3 DNA: TGCGCCAGCAGCCCCGGGACAGGTCCGAATGAAAAACTGTTTTTT; CDR3 protein: CASSPGTGPNEKLFF
D gene: TRBD1; CDR3 length: 19; V gene: TRBV7-2; J gene: TRBJ2-7; clone size: NA; CDR3 DNA: TGTGCCAGCAGCTTAGCGCCCCCGGGACAGGGAGCGATTTACTACGAGCAGTACTTC; CDR3 protein: CASSLAPPGQGAIYYEQYF
D gene: NA; CDR3 length: 15; V gene: TRBV10-3; J gene: TRBJ1-4; clone size: NA; CDR3 DNA: TGTGCCATCAGTACAGGACTGGAGTCAGGTGAAAAACTGTTTTTT; CDR3 protein: CAISTGLESGEKLFF
D gene: NA; CDR3 length: 16; V gene: TRBV21-1; J gene: TRBJ2-1; clone size: NA; CDR3 DNA: TGTGCCACCTCGCAGAACGTCGGACGGCGGAACAAGGAGCAGTTCTTC; CDR3 protein: CATSQNVGRRNKEQFF
D gene: NA; CDR3 length: 13; V gene: TRBV12-3/TRBV12-4; J gene: TRBJ2-7; clone size: few; CDR3 DNA: TGTGCCAGCAGTTTAAAATTCTCCTACGAGCAGTACTTC; CDR3 protein: CASSLKFSYEQYF
D gene: NA; CDR3 length: 15; V gene: TRBV6-5; J gene: TRBJ2-7; clone size: NA; CDR3 DNA: TGTGCCAGCAGTTACTCGGAGGCCTACTCCTACGAGCAGTACTTC; CDR3 protein: CASSYSEAYSYEQYF